Listed here are 24 T cell receptor beta chains from one sample, sequenced in a study of blood T cell repertoires in COVID-19. Only in-frame clones appear in the TCRdb table, and some are missing; sequencing was by immunoSEQ multiplex PCR. The sample holds a few hundred thousand clones, approximately 86% seen once. The sequencing input was PBMCs or T cells enriched from blood (not recorded which). These receptors were taken from a woman aged 18-29 years who had recovered from COVID-19.

CDR3 loop: CASSEEANTEAFF. For the CDR3, the DNA is TGTGCCAGCAGTGAAGAGGCGAACACTGAAGCTTTCTTT. V gene TRBV6-4 combines with J gene TRBJ1-1; D call uncertain. The ends were cut back, 3 bases at V and 1 base at J, with 6 bases in the middle. Looked up from germline, CDR1 is MRHNA and CDR2 is SNTAGT. This CDR3 comprises 13 residues.

The rearrangement links TRBV30 to TRBJ1-4; 8 bases match TRBD1. J lost 8 bases, V lost 2 bases, and 10 bases had no gene match. Germline loops: CDR1 GTSNPN, CDR2 SVGIG (reference sequence). CDR3 length equals 15 residues. In nucleotides, the CDR3 is TGTGCCTGGAGTCAATGGGGGACAGGCTCCGAAAAACTGTTTTTT. It specifies CAWSQWGTGSEKLFF.

The chain uses TRBV4-1 and TRBJ2-5; TRBD2 matches at 8 bases. Germline CDR1 and CDR2: MGHRA and YSYEKL. Germline trimming cut 0 bases from V and 2 bases from J; bases unmatched to any gene: 8. This CDR3 has 17 amino acids. CDR3 in amino acids: CASSQDAWSGGQETQYF. The CDR3 bases are TGCGCCAGCAGCCAAGATGCTTGGAGCGGGGGACAAGAGACCCAGTACTTC.

This rearrangement joins TRBV5-8 to TRBJ2-6, with no clear D. CDR3 size: 15 residues. CDR1 is SGHTS, CDR2 YDEGEE, per germline. Trimming took off 1 base at V and 2 bases at J, with 7 bases between the two ends. The CDR3 DNA sequence: TGTGCCAGCAGCTTGCGACTTACTGGGGCCAACGTCCTGACTTTC. It codes for CASSLRLTGANVLTF.

The V gene is TRBV11-2, the J gene TRBJ1-1, with D tentatively TRBD1 (6 bases). V lost 5 bases, J lost 1 base, and 11 bases lay in between. CDR1 SGHAT and CDR2 FQNNGV come from the germline V gene. The CDR3 extends over 14 amino acids. This CDR3 reads CASSQTTGNTEAFF. The CDR3 nucleotides read TGTGCCAGCAGCCAGACGACAGGGAACACTGAAGCTTTCTTT.

V usage is TRBV6-5 and J usage is TRBJ1-1; 8 nucleotides line up with TRBD1. Germline V gene sequence: CDR1 MNHEY, CDR2 SVGAGI. Germline trimming cut 3 bases from V and 5 bases from J; bases unmatched to any gene: 8. The CDR3 spans 15 residues. The CDR3 nucleotides read TGTGCCAGCAGTTATTCGACAGGGGTATCGACTGAAGCTTTCTTT. Its translation: CASSYSTGVSTEAFF.

The CDR3 coding sequence is TGTGCCAGCAGCCGGCGGGACAGCACAGATACGCAGTATTTT. Translated, it gives CASSRRDSTDTQYF. The genes are TRBV5-6 and TRBJ2-3; possible D gene TRBD2, 6 bases. The CDR3 covers 14 residues. Between the trimmed V and J ends, which lost 4 bases and 0 bases, there was a span of 9 bases. Germline V CDR1 and CDR2: SGHDT, YYEEEE.

This clone was seen more than once but under ten times. V is TRBV6-2 or TRBV6-3 and J is TRBJ2-1; D may be TRBD2 (6 bases). Germline values: CDR1 MNHEY, CDR2 SVGEGT. CDR3 size: 16 residues. Trimming left V 6 bases short and J 2 bases short, with 17 bases between. CDR3 amino acids: CASSNIGTGTYNEQFF. The CDR3 DNA sequence: TGTGCCAGCAGCAACATCGGGACTGGAACCTACAATGAGCAGTTCTTC.

This clone was counted ten times or more. The J gene is TRBJ1-2, the V gene TRBV7-9; a possible D gene is TRBD1 (6 bases). Germline values: CDR1 SEHNR, CDR2 FQNEAQ (reference sequence). This CDR3 has 13 amino acids. V lost 2 bases to trimming and J lost 8 bases, with 12 bases between them. The CDR3 here is CASSLFGQLGYTF. CDR3 DNA sequence: TGTGCCAGCAGCTTATTTGGACAGTTGGGCTACACCTTC.

The chain links TRBV6-5 to TRBJ2-2, with D possibly TRBD1 on 6 matching bases. The V end lost 6 bases, the J end lost 3 bases, and 14 bases lay between the germline ends. This CDR3 has 15 amino acids. In germline, CDR1 is MNHEY, CDR2 SVGAGI. The CDR3 sequence: CASSSTQGYTGELFF. DNA for the CDR3: TGTGCCAGCAGCTCGACACAGGGCTACACCGGGGAGCTGTTTTTT.

This clone is a singleton in its sample. V and J are TRBV5-4 and TRBJ2-1; 14 bases align to TRBD2. Germline CDR1 reads SGHNT; CDR2 reads YYREEE (reference sequence). Losses at the gene ends were 2 bases for V and 8 bases for J; bases not matched to a gene: 9. This CDR3 contains 17 residues. CDR3 residues: CASSLSMTSGGVDEQFF. CDR3 nucleotide sequence: TGTGCCAGCAGCTTATCGATGACTAGCGGGGGGGTGGATGAGCAGTTCTTC.

The rearrangement joins TRBV7-9 to TRBJ2-3, with TRBD2 as a possible D gene (5 bases). The CDR3 sequence is 13 residues long. V shed 2 bases and J shed 6 bases, with 9 bases lying between them. Germline-derived CDR1 and CDR2 are SEHNR and FQNEAQ (reference sequence). The CDR3 nucleotides are TGTGCCAGCAGCTTAATCTCGGGGGATACGCAGTATTTT. This codes for CASSLISGDTQYF.

The chain recombines TRBV5-1 with TRBJ2-5; 12 bases are shared with TRBD2. CDR1 SGHRS and CDR2 YFSETQ come from the germline V gene. Trimming at V came to 4 bases and at J to 5 bases, leaving 12 bases not matched to a gene. This CDR3 comprises 17 residues. The CDR3 DNA reads as TGCGCCAGCAGCCCCTCCGGACTAGCGGGGCTGGGGGAGACCCAGTACTTC. Its protein is CASSPSGLAGLGETQYF.

V and J are TRBV9 and TRBJ1-2; TRBD1 matches at 7 bases. From germline, CDR1 is SGDLS and CDR2 YYNGEE. The CDR3 extends over 14 amino acids. The trim removed 3 bases at V and 8 bases at J, leaving 10 bases unmatched. The CDR3 reads CASSGSTGASGYTF. For the CDR3, the DNA is TGTGCCAGCAGCGGGAGTACAGGGGCTAGCGGCTACACCTTC.

V and J are TRBV19 and TRBJ2-5, with TRBD2 matching over 9 bases. The CDR3 sequence is 16 residues long. Per germline, CDR1 LNHDA and CDR2 SQIVND (reference sequence). Germline trimming cut 1 base from V and 5 bases from J; bases unmatched to any gene: 8. Here the CDR3 reads CASSIAERGARETQYF. For the CDR3, the DNA is TGTGCCAGTAGTATAGCGGAGCGGGGGGCCCGGGAGACCCAGTACTTC.

This chain links TRBV27 with TRBJ1-5; D possibly corresponds to TRBD1 (5 bases). The CDR3 is 15 amino acids. V gave up 3 bases and J gave up 3 bases, with 12 bases separating them. Germline V gene sequence: CDR1 MNHEY, CDR2 SMNVEV (reference sequence). CDR3 bases: TGTGCCAGCAGTTTCTCGGCAGGGCACAATCAGCCCCAGCATTTT. Its protein product is CASSFSAGHNQPQHF.

V usage is TRBV5-1 and J usage is TRBJ1-3; 8 bases map to TRBD1. Trimming cost V 0 bases and J 0 bases; bases outside gene matches: 5. Germline V gene sequence: CDR1 SGHRS, CDR2 YFSETQ. The CDR3 has 17 amino acids. The CDR3, as DNA: TGCGCCAGCAGCTTGGATGGACAGGGCAACTCTGGAAACACCATATATTTT. Its protein is CASSLDGQGNSGNTIYF.

The gene calls are TRBV24-1 and TRBJ2-5; a weak D match, TRBD1 (5 bases). Deletions cut 3 bases from V and 3 bases from J, with 10 bases between. CDR1 and CDR2 (germline): KGHDR, SFDVKD. The CDR3 has 14 amino acids. CDR3 loop: CATSDLGQEETQYF. In DNA, the CDR3 is TGTGCCACCAGTGATCTGGGGCAGGAAGAGACCCAGTACTTC.

The chain has TRBV9 and TRBJ2-2, with 8 bases that match TRBD2. The CDR3 runs to 17 residues. Per the germline V gene, CDR1 is SGDLS and CDR2 is YYNGEE. The V and J ends lost 3 bases and 8 bases, in that order; junction bases with no gene match: 15. Here the CDR3 reads CASSAPGLEGLGGELFF. The CDR3 DNA is TGTGCCAGCAGCGCTCCGGGACTAGAGGGGTTGGGAGGGGAGCTGTTTTTT. Supplemented by reference TRBV9 and TRBJ2-2, the full variable domain reads DSGVTQTPKHLITATGQRVTLRCSPRSGDLSVYWYQQSLDQGLQFLIQYYNGEERAKGNILERFSAQQFPDLHSELNLSSLELGDSALYFCASSAPGLEGLGGELFFGEGSRLTVL.

J is TRBJ2-3 and V is TRBV5-5; D is unclear. This CDR3 is built from 14 residues. Germline V lookup: CDR1 SGHKS, CDR2 YYEKEE (reference sequence). The V and J ends lost 0 bases and 2 bases respectively, with 7 bases between them. CDR3 bases: TGTGCCAGCAGCTTGGAGACTCACACAGATACGCAGTATTTT. It translates to CASSLETHTDTQYF. The whole variable domain, remainder taken from reference TRBV5-5 and TRBJ2-3, is DAGVTQSPTHLIKTRGQQVTLRCSPISGHKSVSWYQQVLGQGPQFIFQYYEKEERGRGNFPDRFSARQFPNYSSELNVNALLLGDSALYLCASSLETHTDTQYFGPGTRLTVL.

J is TRBJ2-1 and V is TRBV27, with D possibly TRBD2 on 5 matching bases. V was pared by 2 bases and J by 6 bases, with 11 bases between. The CDR3 runs to 14 residues. Germline CDR1 and CDR2: MNHEY and SMNVEV (reference sequence). CDR3 residues: CASSLQLVSNEQFF. Here the CDR3 DNA reads TGTGCCAGCAGTTTACAACTAGTTTCCAATGAGCAGTTCTTC.

V and J are TRBV18 and TRBJ1-1; perhaps TRBD1 as D (5 bases). CDR3 length equals 14 residues. V was clipped by 1 base and J by 1 base, with 7 bases between them. Germline CDR1 is KGHSH and CDR2 is LQKENI. The CDR3 reads CASSPLTGNTEAFF. The DNA for the CDR3 is TGTGCCAGCTCACCACTTACAGGGAACACTGAAGCTTTCTTT.

The chain has TRBV4-2 and TRBJ2-6; D may be TRBD1 (5 bases). The V and J ends lost 4 bases and 0 bases respectively, with 13 bases between them. This CDR3 has 17 residues. Germline lookup yields CDR1 LGHNA and CDR2 YNFKEQ. The CDR3 loop is CASSPDDSFSGANVLTF. CDR3 DNA sequence: TGTGCCAGCAGCCCCGACGACAGCTTCTCTGGGGCCAACGTCCTGACTTTC.

This chain joins TRBV28 and TRBJ1-5; weak D call: TRBD1 (5 bases). The V and J ends lost 3 bases and 6 bases respectively, with 15 bases between them. Germline V gives CDR1 MDHEN, CDR2 SYDVKM. This CDR3 has 15 residues. CDR3 nucleotides: TGTGCCAGCAGTTTCGGAGGGGTAGGTGGTCAGCCCCAGCATTTT. Translating it yields CASSFGGVGGQPQHF. Full variable domain (rest looked up from reference TRBV28 and TRBJ1-5): DVKVTQSSRYLVKRTGEKVFLECVQDMDHENMFWYRQDPGLGLRLIYFSYDVKMKEKGDIPEGYSVSREKKERFSLILESASTNQTSMYLCASSFGGVGGQPQHFGDGTRLSIL.